One sample yielded the 13 T cell receptor beta chains listed below, sequenced in a study of molecular identifiers for immune sequencing clone quantification. TCRdb reanalysed the PCR reads using MiXCR and keeps one entry per CDR3 protein. Counted here are 85,000 to 120,000 distinct CDR3 sequences, 30% to 45% occurring once; the ten biggest clones make up approximately 9.8%. Sequencing input: naive CD8+ T cells from blood, with Jurkat cell RNA spiked in. This sample's subset: FACS-sorted CD8+CD4-CCR7+CD45RA+ naive T cells. The receptors derive from a human donor in good health. Some libraries in this study had Jurkat cell RNA spiked in.

This clonotype came up a few times. The chain is built from TRBV5-6 and TRBJ2-7; D uncertain. Germline V gene sequence: CDR1 SGHDT, CDR2 YYEEEE. This CDR3 is 13 amino acids long. V was trimmed by 0 bases and J by 4 bases, leaving 8 bases between them. CDR3 loop: CASSLGQVYEQYF. In nucleotides, the CDR3 is TGTGCCAGCAGCTTGGGGCAGGTATACGAGCAGTACTTC. Filled out from reference TRBV5-6 and TRBJ2-7, the complete variable domain reads DAGVTQSPTHLIKTRGQQVTLRCSPKSGHDTVSWYQQALGQGPQFIFQYYEEEERQRGNFPDRFSGHQFPNYSSELNVNALLLGDSALYLCASSLGQVYEQYFGPGTRLTVT.

This clonotype was detected ten times or more. The chain carries TRBV6-1 and TRBJ2-2; 7 bases match TRBD2. V shed 8 bases and J 1 base; nucleotides not matched to a gene: 4. The CDR3 has 14 residues. Per the germline V gene, CDR1 is MNHNS and CDR2 is SASEGT. CDR3 in DNA: TGTGCCAGCGGGAGGGGATGGAACACCGGGGAGCTGTTTTTT. Encoded protein: CASGRGWNTGELFF.

This clonotype was observed a few times. The chain couples TRBV6-5 to TRBJ1-4, with 8 bases fitting TRBD1. The CDR3 runs to 15 residues. Germline-derived CDR1 and CDR2 are MNHEY and SVGAGI. J gave up 5 bases and V 5 bases, and 7 bases lay outside the gene matches. Here the CDR3 DNA reads TGTGCCAGCAGTCATCGGACAGGGTGGAATGAAAAACTGTTTTTT. Its translation is CASSHRTGWNEKLFF.

With regard to this clonotype: A much larger clone lies one base from this, so it may be a read error. This sequence joins TRBV6-2 or TRBV6-3 and TRBJ2-7; unclear D gene. The CDR3 runs to 13 residues. CDR1 MNHEY and CDR2 SVGEGT come from the germline V gene. Trimming pared 7 bases from V and 9 bases from J, leaving 19 bases between. The CDR3 region is CASNDHGGWGQYF. In DNA, the CDR3 is TGTGCCAGCAATGACCACGGTGGATGGGGGCAGTACTTC.

This clonotype has a count of ten or more. V gene TRBV5-6 combines with J gene TRBJ2-5; D is ambiguous. V lost 4 bases and J 4 bases, leaving 5 bases between the germline ends. The CDR3 has 11 amino acids. Germline V gives CDR1 SGHDT, CDR2 YYEEEE. The CDR3: CASSVRETQYF. The DNA for the CDR3 is TGTGCCAGCAGCGTGCGAGAGACCCAGTACTTC.

For this clonotype: One base away lies a much larger clone, so this may be a sequencing read error. V usage is TRBV9 and J usage is TRBJ2-4, with a possible D match to TRBD1 (6 bases). Between the trimmed V and J ends, which lost 4 bases and 7 bases, there was a span of 15 bases. The germline gives CDR1 SGDLS, CDR2 YYNGEE. The CDR3 covers 14 residues. CDR3 sequence: CASSPPLGANIQYF. In DNA form, the CDR3 reads TGTGCCAGCAGCCCCCCCTTGGGGGCGAACATTCAGTACTTC.

This clonotype came up a few times. The DNA of the CDR3 is TGTGCCAGCAGTCGACCGACTAGCGGGAGTTTCTACGAGCAGTACTTC. The encoded protein is CASSRPTSGSFYEQYF. V is TRBV7-8 and J is TRBJ2-7; 12 bases agree with TRBD2. The CDR3 runs 16 residues. CDR1 SGHVS and CDR2 FQNEAQ come from the germline V gene. Trimming at V came to 6 bases and at J to 3 bases, leaving 9 bases not matched to a gene.

The sample holds a few counts of this clonotype. V is TRBV24-1 and J is TRBJ2-3; D possibly corresponds to TRBD2 (6 bases). The germline CDR1 and CDR2 sequences are KGHDR and SFDVKD. V lost 5 bases and J 3 bases, leaving 14 bases between the germline ends. The length of the CDR3 is 15 residues. CDR3: CATSAFRERTDTQYF. In DNA form, the CDR3 reads TGTGCCACCAGTGCCTTCCGGGAGAGAACAGATACGCAGTATTTT.

There are a few counts of this clonotype. V and J are TRBV28 and TRBJ2-7; 7 positions match TRBD1. Germline V lookup: CDR1 MDHEN, CDR2 SYDVKM. The CDR3 contains 14 residues. V lost 6 bases and J lost 0; bases outside the gene matches: 5. CDR3 protein: CASRGTGDSYEQYF. In DNA form, the CDR3 reads TGTGCCAGCAGGGGAACAGGGGACTCCTACGAGCAGTACTTC.

The rearrangement uses TRBV6-5 and TRBJ1-4; no clear D. Trimming cost V 0 bases and J 8 bases, with 13 bases left between them. The CDR3 is 15 amino acids. Germline CDR1 reads MNHEY; CDR2 reads SVGAGI. The CDR3 loop is CASSYSNYQREKLFF. The CDR3 region has the DNA TGTGCCAGCAGTTACTCGAATTACCAGAGGGAAAAACTGTTTTTT.

This clonotype was counted at least ten times. The CDR3 loop reads CASSLRDRGDTQYF. The CDR3 DNA follows: TGCGCCAGCAGTCTACGGGACAGGGGCGATACGCAGTATTTT. The V gene is TRBV23-1, the J gene TRBJ2-3; TRBD1 agrees at 10 bases. TRBV23-1 is treated as an ORF (open reading frame) with a function not yet certain. The CDR3 totals 14 residues. J lost 6 bases, V lost 4 bases, and 4 bases had no gene match.

J is TRBJ2-7 and V is TRBV7-9, with 15 bases fitting TRBD2. After removal of 6 bases from V and 0 bases from J, the junction contained 6 bases not matched to a gene. The length of the CDR3 is 17 residues. Germline CDR1 and CDR2: SEHNR and FQNEAQ (reference sequence). The CDR3 nucleotides are TGTGCCAGCAGTACCGGGACTAGCGGGGGGATCTCCTACGAGCAGTACTTC. Its protein is CASSTGTSGGISYEQYF.

The chain combines TRBV4-1 with TRBJ2-5; perhaps D is TRBD1 or TRBD2 (5 bases each). V lost 2 bases and J 0 bases, leaving 13 bases between the germline ends. There are 16 residues in the CDR3. CDR1 is MGHRA, CDR2 YSYEKL, per germline. The CDR3 DNA reads as TGCGCCAGCAGCCAACCCCTGGGGGAGTACCAAGAGACCCAGTACTTC. This gives the protein CASSQPLGEYQETQYF.